These T cell receptor beta chains were read from a single sample in a study of neurological immune-mediated disorders. TCRdb reprocessed the 5' RACE reads via MiXCR and lists one record per CDR3 protein. The sample has 60,000 to 75,000 distinct CDR3 sequences; roughly 9.8% are singletons. Input material: PBMCs. Every receptor here comes from a man younger than 45 in good health. CDR3s include the opening cysteine and the closing phenylalanine or tryptophan. A D gene is named only where the DNA matches it firmly. A clone size is listed for some rows: how often the clone was seen (once, few, many), or a class if it is expanded.

DNA: TGTGCCAGCAGCTCCAAGGTCCCAAGCTCCTATAATTCACCCCTCCACTTT; CDR3: CASSSKVPSSYNSPLHF; V: TRBV7-3; D: -; J: TRBJ1-6; size: many
DNA: TGCGCCAGCAGCTTGGTAGCCAGCACCTTTAACTATGGCTACACCTTC; CDR3: CASSLVASTFNYGYTF; V: TRBV5-1; D: -; J: TRBJ1-2; size: many
DNA: TGTGCCAGCAGACGACAGGGGGTGGGCCAAGAGACCCAGTACTTC; CDR3: CASRRQGVGQETQYF; V: TRBV7-6; D: TRBD1; J: TRBJ2-5; size: many
DNA: TGCGCCAGCAGCATCGATTCTTTCGGCAATCAGCCCCAGCATTTT; CDR3: CASSIDSFGNQPQHF; V: TRBV5-1; D: -; J: TRBJ1-5; size: many
DNA: TGCAGCGTTGTTATAGCGGGAGGGCGCGAGCAGTACTTC; CDR3: CSVVIAGGREQYF; V: TRBV29-1; D: TRBD2; J: TRBJ2-7; size: many
DNA: TGCAGTGCTGGACAGGGGGGATCATCAGATACGCAGTATTTT; CDR3: CSAGQGGSSDTQYF; V: TRBV20-1; D: TRBD1; J: TRBJ2-3; size: many
DNA: TGCAGCGCCAGATCGGGACAGGAAGCTTTCTTT; CDR3: CSARSGQEAFF; V: TRBV29-1; D: TRBD1; J: TRBJ1-1; size: many
DNA: TGTGCCAGCAGCTTGACGAAGGCAGGCGCCACCGCACCCCTCCACTTT; CDR3: CASSLTKAGATAPLHF; V: TRBV5-6; D: -; J: TRBJ1-6; size: few
DNA: TGTGCCAGCGGACAGGGGGAGGTGGCGGAGACCCAGTACTTC; CDR3: CASGQGEVAETQYF; V: TRBV6-1; D: TRBD1; J: TRBJ2-5; size: -
DNA: TGCGCCAGCAGCTTGTCGGATGGATACGAGCAGTACTTC; CDR3: CASSLSDGYEQYF; V: TRBV5-1; D: -; J: TRBJ2-7; size: -
DNA: TGCAGTGCTAAGACTAGCAGCCCTGAGACCCAGTACTTC; CDR3: CSAKTSSPETQYF; V: TRBV20-1; D: TRBD2; J: TRBJ2-5; size: many
DNA: TGTGCCAGCAGCCCCACCGGGACAACGGTAAATGAGCAGTTCTTC; CDR3: CASSPTGTTVNEQFF; V: TRBV7-3; D: -; J: TRBJ2-1; size: many
DNA: TGCGCCAGCAGCTTGGGTTACCGTGACGAGCAGTACTTC; CDR3: CASSLGYRDEQYF; V: TRBV5-1; D: -; J: TRBJ2-7; size: -
DNA: TGCGCCAGCAGCTTGGTCGAGACTAGCGACGAGCAGTTCTTC; CDR3: CASSLVETSDEQFF; V: TRBV5-1; D: TRBD2; J: TRBJ2-1; size: many
DNA: TGTGCCAGCAGTTACTCTGCGGGGGCAACCTACAATGAGCAGTTCTTC; CDR3: CASSYSAGATYNEQFF; V: TRBV6-5; D: -; J: TRBJ2-1; size: many
DNA: TGCAGTTGCTTCAGGGACTCCGCCTACGAGCAGTACTTC; CDR3: CSCFRDSAYEQYF; V: TRBV20-1; D: -; J: TRBJ2-7; size: many
DNA: TGTGCCAGCAGCTTAGCGGATCTAGCGGGAAGCTCCTACAATGAGCAGTTCTTC; CDR3: CASSLADLAGSSYNEQFF; V: TRBV7-6; D: TRBD2; J: TRBJ2-1; size: many
DNA: TGTGCCAGCAGTTTAGGGACAGATAACACCGGGGAGCTGTTTTTT; CDR3: CASSLGTDNTGELFF; V: TRBV27; D: TRBD1; J: TRBJ2-2; size: -
DNA: TGTGCCAGCAGTTTACGATCCGGGGAAAACATTCAGTACTTC; CDR3: CASSLRSGENIQYF; V: TRBV12-3/TRBV12-4; D: -; J: TRBJ2-4; size: many
DNA: TGTGCCAGCAGTTTAATGGGGGATCTCTATGGCTACACCTTC; CDR3: CASSLMGDLYGYTF; V: TRBV28; D: -; J: TRBJ1-2; size: many
DNA: TGCGCCAGCAGTGAACAGGGGAGTGGAACAGATACGCAGTATTTT; CDR3: CASSEQGSGTDTQYF; V: TRBV10-2; D: TRBD1; J: TRBJ2-3; size: many
DNA: TGCGCCAGCAGCTTGGTACCCGTGGGGTACAATGAGCAGTTCTTC; CDR3: CASSLVPVGYNEQFF; V: TRBV5-1; D: -; J: TRBJ2-1; size: -
DNA: TGTGCCAGCAGCAAAGAGGGGCCAGACACCGGGGAGCTGTTTTTT; CDR3: CASSKEGPDTGELFF; V: TRBV21-1; D: -; J: TRBJ2-2; size: many
DNA: TGTGCCATCAGTGAGTCCCAGGTGGGGGACTATGGCTACACCTTC; CDR3: CAISESQVGDYGYTF; V: TRBV10-3; D: -; J: TRBJ1-2; size: many
DNA: TGCAGTGCTCCTACCAGGTTGGGCGGTAGGTTAGCCAAAAACATTCAGTACTTC; CDR3: CSAPTRLGGRLAKNIQYF; V: TRBV20-1; D: -; J: TRBJ2-4; size: many
DNA: TGTGCCAGCAGCTTAGTAAACTATGGCTACACCTTC; CDR3: CASSLVNYGYTF; V: TRBV7-8; D: -; J: TRBJ1-2; size: -
DNA: TGCAGCGCACTAAGCAGGGATTTGAGCTACACCTTC; CDR3: CSALSRDLSYTF; V: TRBV29-1; D: -; J: TRBJ1-2; size: many
DNA: TGCAGTGCTAGAGAGGGCGGAACCATAGCCAAAAACATTCAGTACTTC; CDR3: CSAREGGTIAKNIQYF; V: TRBV20-1; D: -; J: TRBJ2-4; size: many
DNA: TGCAGTGCTAGAGACCCGAACGACAATGAGCAGTTCTTC; CDR3: CSARDPNDNEQFF; V: TRBV20-1; D: -; J: TRBJ2-1; size: many
DNA: TGTGCCAGCAGCGCCATCTACGAGCAGTACTTC; CDR3: CASSAIYEQYF; V: TRBV12-3/TRBV12-4; D: -; J: TRBJ2-7; size: many
DNA: TGCGCCAGCAGCCAGACCCCCGGGACAGCGTTTTCCAATCAGCCCCAGCATTTT; CDR3: CASSQTPGTAFSNQPQHF; V: TRBV4-1; D: TRBD1; J: TRBJ1-5; size: many
DNA: TGCGCCAGCAGCGAAGGACAGCTAGTCAGTAATGAAAAACTGTTTTTT; CDR3: CASSEGQLVSNEKLFF; V: TRBV5-1; D: -; J: TRBJ1-4; size: many
DNA: TGTGCCAGCAGCTTAACCTTCGGTAGCTACAATGAGCAGTTCTTC; CDR3: CASSLTFGSYNEQFF; V: TRBV7-3; D: -; J: TRBJ2-1; size: many
DNA: TGCGCCAGCAGTGGTTCGGGACGGAGCACAGATACGCAGTATTTT; CDR3: CASSGSGRSTDTQYF; V: TRBV10-1; D: -; J: TRBJ2-3; size: many
DNA: TGCGCCAGCAGCTTGGGGGTCGCCACAGATACGCAGTATTTT; CDR3: CASSLGVATDTQYF; V: TRBV5-1; D: -; J: TRBJ2-3; size: many
DNA: TGTGCCAGCAGCAAGAGGGAAGGGGAGACCCAGTACTTC; CDR3: CASSKREGETQYF; V: TRBV5-6; D: -; J: TRBJ2-5; size: many
DNA: TGTGCCAGCAGTTTGGACACGATCTCTGGGGCCAACGTCCTGACTTTC; CDR3: CASSLDTISGANVLTF; V: TRBV12-3/TRBV12-4; D: -; J: TRBJ2-6; size: many
DNA: TGTGCCAGCACTCGGGAGCACATGTACCAAGAGACCCAGTACTTC; CDR3: CASTREHMYQETQYF; V: TRBV27; D: -; J: TRBJ2-5; size: many
DNA: TGTGCCAGCAATACCGGGACTAGCTACAATGAGCAGTTCTTC; CDR3: CASNTGTSYNEQFF; V: TRBV28; D: TRBD2; J: TRBJ2-1; size: many
DNA: TGTGCCAGCAGGGACCCCAGAGAGACCCAGTACTTC; CDR3: CASRDPRETQYF; V: TRBV6-5; D: -; J: TRBJ2-5; size: many
DNA: TGCAGTGCTAGACGCCGTATTAGAAACAATGAGCAGTTCTTC; CDR3: CSARRRIRNNEQFF; V: TRBV20-1; D: -; J: TRBJ2-1; size: many
DNA: TGTGCCAGCAGCTCCCGGACTAGCGAGGTCCACAATGAGCAGTTCTTC; CDR3: CASSSRTSEVHNEQFF; V: TRBV7-2; D: TRBD2; J: TRBJ2-1; size: many
DNA: TGTGCCAGCAGCGTAGGAAATGGATACGTAAATGAGCAGTTCTTC; CDR3: CASSVGNGYVNEQFF; V: TRBV9; D: -; J: TRBJ2-1; size: many
DNA: TGTGCCAGCCACCCTAGGGCCAAAAGCAATCAGCCCCAGCATTTT; CDR3: CASHPRAKSNQPQHF; V: TRBV28; D: -; J: TRBJ1-5; size: many
DNA: TGTGCCAGCAGGTCGACTCAGGGAACCAATCAGCCCCAGCATTTT; CDR3: CASRSTQGTNQPQHF; V: TRBV6-2/TRBV6-3; D: -; J: TRBJ1-5; size: many
DNA: TGTGCCAGCAGCCAGGGCGGACTAGCGGGAGACTACGAGCAGTACTTC; CDR3: CASSQGGLAGDYEQYF; V: TRBV3-1; D: TRBD2; J: TRBJ2-7; size: many
DNA: TGCGCCAGCAGCCAAGATGCTGGTCAGCCCCAGCATTTT; CDR3: CASSQDAGQPQHF; V: TRBV4-1; D: -; J: TRBJ1-5; size: many
DNA: TGCGCCAGCAGCTCGCAACAGGGGCACGAGCAGTACTTC; CDR3: CASSSQQGHEQYF; V: TRBV5-1; D: TRBD1; J: TRBJ2-7; size: many
DNA: TGTGCCAGCGCCGGTGGAGGGCGAGAAAAACTGTTTTTT; CDR3: CASAGGGREKLFF; V: TRBV28; D: -; J: TRBJ1-4; size: many
DNA: TGCGCCAGCAGCTTGGACCGGATTTCCTATGGCTACACCTTC; CDR3: CASSLDRISYGYTF; V: TRBV5-1; D: -; J: TRBJ1-2; size: -
DNA: TGTGCCATCAGTACCGGGACAGGTGTCTACGAGCAGTACTTC; CDR3: CAISTGTGVYEQYF; V: TRBV10-3; D: TRBD1; J: TRBJ2-7; size: many
DNA: TGTGCCAGCAGCCAAAGCCAGGGGATACAAGAGACCCAGTACTTC; CDR3: CASSQSQGIQETQYF; V: TRBV3-1; D: -; J: TRBJ2-5; size: -